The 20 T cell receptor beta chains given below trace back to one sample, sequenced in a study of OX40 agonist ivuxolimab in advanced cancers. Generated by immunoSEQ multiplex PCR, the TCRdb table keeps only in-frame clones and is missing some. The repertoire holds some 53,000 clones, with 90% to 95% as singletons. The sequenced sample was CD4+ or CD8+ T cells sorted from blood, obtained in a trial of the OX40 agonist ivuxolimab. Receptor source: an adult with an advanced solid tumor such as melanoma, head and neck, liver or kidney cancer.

The DNA for the CDR3 is TGTGCCAGTAGTATAGGGACGACCAGCACAGATACGCAGTATTTT. Its translation is CASSIGTTSTDTQYF. The chain carries TRBV19 and TRBJ2-3; D call uncertain. V gave up 1 base and J gave up 0 bases, with 8 bases separating them. In germline, CDR1 is LNHDA, CDR2 SQIVND (reference sequence). The CDR3 is 15 amino acids. Filled out from reference TRBV19 and TRBJ2-3, the complete variable domain reads DGGITQSPKYLFRKEGQNVTLSCEQNLNHDAMYWYRQDPGQGLRLIYYSQIVNDFQKGDIAEGYSVSREKKESFPLTVTSAQKNPTAFYLCASSIGTTSTDTQYFGPGTRLTVL.

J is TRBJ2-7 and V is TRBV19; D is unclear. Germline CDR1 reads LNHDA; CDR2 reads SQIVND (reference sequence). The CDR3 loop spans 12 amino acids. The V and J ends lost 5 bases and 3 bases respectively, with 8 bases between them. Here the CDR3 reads CASSGSFYEQYF. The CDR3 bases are TGTGCCAGTAGTGGCAGTTTCTACGAGCAGTACTTC. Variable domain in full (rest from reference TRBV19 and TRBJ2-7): DGGITQSPKYLFRKEGQNVTLSCEQNLNHDAMYWYRQDPGQGLRLIYYSQIVNDFQKGDIAEGYSVSREKKESFPLTVTSAQKNPTAFYLCASSGSFYEQYFGPGTRLTVT.

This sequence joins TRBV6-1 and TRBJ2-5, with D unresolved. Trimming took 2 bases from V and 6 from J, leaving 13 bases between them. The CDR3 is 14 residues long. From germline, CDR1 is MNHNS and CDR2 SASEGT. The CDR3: CASSETGDPQTQYF. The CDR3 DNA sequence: TGTGCCAGCAGTGAAACTGGGGATCCCCAGACCCAGTACTTC.

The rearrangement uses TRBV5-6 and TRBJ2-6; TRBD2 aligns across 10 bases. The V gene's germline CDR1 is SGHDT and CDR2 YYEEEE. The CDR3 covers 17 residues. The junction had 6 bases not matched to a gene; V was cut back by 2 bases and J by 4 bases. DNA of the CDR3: TGTGCCAGCAGCTTCGCGGGACTAGCGAGAGGGGCCAACGTCCTGACTTTC. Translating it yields CASSFAGLARGANVLTF. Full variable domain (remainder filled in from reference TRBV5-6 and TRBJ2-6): DAGVTQSPTHLIKTRGQQVTLRCSPKSGHDTVSWYQQALGQGPQFIFQYYEEEERQRGNFPDRFSGHQFPNYSSELNVNALLLGDSALYLCASSFAGLARGANVLTFGAGSRLTVL.

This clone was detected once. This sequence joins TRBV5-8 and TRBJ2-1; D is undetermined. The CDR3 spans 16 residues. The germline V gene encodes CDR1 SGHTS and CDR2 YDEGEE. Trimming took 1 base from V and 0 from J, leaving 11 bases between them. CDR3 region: CASSLSWESSYNEQFF. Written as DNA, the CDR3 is TGTGCCAGCAGCTTGAGCTGGGAAAGCTCCTACAATGAGCAGTTCTTC. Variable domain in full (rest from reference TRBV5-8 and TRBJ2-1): EAGVTQSPTHLIKTRGQQATLRCSPISGHTSVYWYQQALGLGLQFLLWYDEGEERNRGNFPPRFSGRQFPNYSSELNVNALELEDSALYLCASSLSWESSYNEQFFGPGTRLTVL.

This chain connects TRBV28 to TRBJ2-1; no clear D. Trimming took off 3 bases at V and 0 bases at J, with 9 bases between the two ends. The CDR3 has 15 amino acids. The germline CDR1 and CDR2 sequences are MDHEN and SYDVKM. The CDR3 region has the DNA TGTGCCAGCAGTTTTCGGGTGAGCTCCTACAATGAGCAGTTCTTC. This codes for CASSFRVSSYNEQFF.

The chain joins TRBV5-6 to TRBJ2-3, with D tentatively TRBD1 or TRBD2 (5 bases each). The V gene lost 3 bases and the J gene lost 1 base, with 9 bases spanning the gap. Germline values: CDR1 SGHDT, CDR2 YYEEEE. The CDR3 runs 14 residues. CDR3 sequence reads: CASSWDGGTDTQYF. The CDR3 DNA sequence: TGTGCCAGCAGCTGGGACGGCGGCACAGATACGCAGTATTTT. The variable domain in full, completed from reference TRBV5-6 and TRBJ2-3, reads DAGVTQSPTHLIKTRGQQVTLRCSPKSGHDTVSWYQQALGQGPQFIFQYYEEEERQRGNFPDRFSGHQFPNYSSELNVNALLLGDSALYLCASSWDGGTDTQYFGPGTRLTVL.

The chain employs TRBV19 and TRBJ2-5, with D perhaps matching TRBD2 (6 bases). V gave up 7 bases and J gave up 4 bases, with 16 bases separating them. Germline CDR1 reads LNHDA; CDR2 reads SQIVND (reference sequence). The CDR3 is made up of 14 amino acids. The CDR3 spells CASTAGPRAETQYF. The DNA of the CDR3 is TGTGCCAGTACTGCGGGACCACGGGCAGAGACCCAGTACTTC. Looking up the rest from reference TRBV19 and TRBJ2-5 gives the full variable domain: DGGITQSPKYLFRKEGQNVTLSCEQNLNHDAMYWYRQDPGQGLRLIYYSQIVNDFQKGDIAEGYSVSREKKESFPLTVTSAQKNPTAFYLCASTAGPRAETQYFGPGTRLLVL.

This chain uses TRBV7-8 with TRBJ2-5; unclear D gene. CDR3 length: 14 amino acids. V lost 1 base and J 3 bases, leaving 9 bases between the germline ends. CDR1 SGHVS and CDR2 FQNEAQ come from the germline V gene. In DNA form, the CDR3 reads TGTGCCAGCAGCTTAGTGGCTGATGAAGAGACCCAGTACTTC. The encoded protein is CASSLVADEETQYF.

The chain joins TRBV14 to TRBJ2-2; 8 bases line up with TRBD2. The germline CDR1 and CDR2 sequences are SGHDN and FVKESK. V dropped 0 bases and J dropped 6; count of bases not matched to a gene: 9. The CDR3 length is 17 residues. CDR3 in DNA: TGTGCCAGCAGCCAAGACTTGAGCGGGAGACTTCCCGGGGAGCTGTTTTTT. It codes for CASSQDLSGRLPGELFF. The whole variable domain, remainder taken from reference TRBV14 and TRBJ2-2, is EAGVTQFPSHSVIEKGQTVTLRCDPISGHDNLYWYRRVMGKEIKFLLHFVKESKQDESGMPNNRFLAERTGGTYSTLKVQPAELEDSGVYFCASSQDLSGRLPGELFFGEGSRLTVL.

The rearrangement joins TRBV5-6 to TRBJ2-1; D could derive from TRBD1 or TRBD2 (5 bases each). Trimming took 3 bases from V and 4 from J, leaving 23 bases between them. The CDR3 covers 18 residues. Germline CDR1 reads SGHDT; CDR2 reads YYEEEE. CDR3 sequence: CASSSRRDVNAPYNEQFF. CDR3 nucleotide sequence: TGTGCCAGCAGCTCCAGAAGGGACGTAAATGCCCCTTACAATGAGCAGTTCTTC. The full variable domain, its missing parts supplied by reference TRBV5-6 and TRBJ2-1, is DAGVTQSPTHLIKTRGQQVTLRCSPKSGHDTVSWYQQALGQGPQFIFQYYEEEERQRGNFPDRFSGHQFPNYSSELNVNALLLGDSALYLCASSSRRDVNAPYNEQFFGPGTRLTVL.

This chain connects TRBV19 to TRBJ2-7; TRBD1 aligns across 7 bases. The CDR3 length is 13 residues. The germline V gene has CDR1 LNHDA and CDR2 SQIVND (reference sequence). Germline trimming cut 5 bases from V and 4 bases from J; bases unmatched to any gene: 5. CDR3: CASSPGQNYEQYF. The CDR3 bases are TGTGCCAGTAGTCCGGGACAGAATTACGAGCAGTACTTC.

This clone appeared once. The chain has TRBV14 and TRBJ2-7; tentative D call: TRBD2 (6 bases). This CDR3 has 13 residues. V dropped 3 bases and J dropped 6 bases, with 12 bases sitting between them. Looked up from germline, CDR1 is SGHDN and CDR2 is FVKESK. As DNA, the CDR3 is TGTGCCAGCAGCCACGCGGGATTTCTCGAGCAGTACTTC. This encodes CASSHAGFLEQYF.

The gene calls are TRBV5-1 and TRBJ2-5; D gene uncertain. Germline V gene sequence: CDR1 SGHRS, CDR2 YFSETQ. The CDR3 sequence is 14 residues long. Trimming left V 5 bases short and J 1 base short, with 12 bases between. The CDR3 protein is CASSSAMGQETQYF. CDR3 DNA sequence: TGCGCCAGCAGTTCGGCTATGGGCCAAGAGACCCAGTACTTC.

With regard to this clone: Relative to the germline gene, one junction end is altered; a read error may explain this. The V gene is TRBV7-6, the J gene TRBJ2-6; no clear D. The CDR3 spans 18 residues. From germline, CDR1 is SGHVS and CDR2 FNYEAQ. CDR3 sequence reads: CASSMHRKSHKVGPTPDF. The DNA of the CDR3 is TGTGCCAGCAGCATGCACCGTAAATCTCACAAAGTCGGGCCAACTCCTGACTTC.

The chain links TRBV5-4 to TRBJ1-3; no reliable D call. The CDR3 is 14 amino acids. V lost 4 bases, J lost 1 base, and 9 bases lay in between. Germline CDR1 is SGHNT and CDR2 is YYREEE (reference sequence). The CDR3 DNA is TGTGCCAGCAGCGACGTCGGATCTGGAAACACCATATATTTT. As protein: CASSDVGSGNTIYF.

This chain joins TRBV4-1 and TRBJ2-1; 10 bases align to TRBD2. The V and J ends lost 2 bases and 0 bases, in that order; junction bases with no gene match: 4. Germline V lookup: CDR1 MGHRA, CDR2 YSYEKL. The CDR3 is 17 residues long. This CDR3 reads CASSQLAGVGSYNEQFF. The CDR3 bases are TGCGCCAGCAGCCAACTAGCGGGAGTAGGCTCCTACAATGAGCAGTTCTTC.

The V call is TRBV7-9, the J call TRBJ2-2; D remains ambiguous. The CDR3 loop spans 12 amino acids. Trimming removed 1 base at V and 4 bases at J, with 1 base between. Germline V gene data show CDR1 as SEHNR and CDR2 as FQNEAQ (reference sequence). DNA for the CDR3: TGTGCCAGCAGCTTAGGCACCGGGGAGCTGTTTTTT. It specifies CASSLGTGELFF. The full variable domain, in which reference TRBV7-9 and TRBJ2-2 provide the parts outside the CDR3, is DTGVSQNPRHKITKRGQNVTFRCDPISEHNRLYWYRQTLGQGPEFLTYFQNEAQLEKSRLLSDRFSAERPKGSFSTLEIQRTEQGDSAMYLCASSLGTGELFFGEGSRLTVL.

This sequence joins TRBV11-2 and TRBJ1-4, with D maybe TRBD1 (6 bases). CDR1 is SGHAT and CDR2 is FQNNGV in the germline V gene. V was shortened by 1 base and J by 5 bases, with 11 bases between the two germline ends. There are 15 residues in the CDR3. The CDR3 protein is CASSLVTGLNEKLFF. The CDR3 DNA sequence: TGTGCCAGCAGCTTAGTGACAGGCCTCAATGAAAAACTGTTTTTT.

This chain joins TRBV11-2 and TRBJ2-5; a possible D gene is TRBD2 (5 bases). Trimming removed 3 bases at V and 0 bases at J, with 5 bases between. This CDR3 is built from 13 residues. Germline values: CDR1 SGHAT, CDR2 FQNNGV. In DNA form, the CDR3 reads TGTGCCAGCAGCTTCGGGAACCAAGAGACCCAGTACTTC. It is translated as CASSFGNQETQYF.